The present T cell receptor (beta chain) was sequenced within a study of OX40 agonist ivuxolimab in advanced cancers. Study details: Age averaged around 59 years (range roughly 23 to 85), and 80% to 90% were male. Prior checkpoint blockade (anti-PD-1, anti-PD-L1 or anti-CTLA-4) was permitted; over 30% had it.

The CDR3 sequence is 14 residues long. Germline-derived CDR1 and CDR2 are KGHSH and LQKENI. Unmatched junction bases numbered 5, after V lost 8 bases and J lost 2 bases. Only in-frame clones appear in the TCRdb table, and some are missing; sequencing was by immunoSEQ multiplex PCR. The repertoire consists of roughly 60,000 clones, with over 70% occurring once and the leading ten covering roughly 2%. The sequencing used CD4+ or CD8+ T cells sorted from blood, collected in a trial of the OX40 agonist ivuxolimab. This TCR was recovered from an adult with an advanced solid tumor such as melanoma, head and neck, liver or kidney cancer. The V gene is TRBV18, the J gene TRBJ2-2, with 7 bases identical to TRBD2. CDR3 bases: TGTGCCAGCCTTCTAGCGGCTAACACCGGGGAGCTGTTTTTT. Translating it yields CASLLAANTGELFF.